This section outlines one T cell receptor (beta chain) sequence together with its context. Its antigen is undetermined. Sequencing used immunoSEQ multiplex PCR; TCRdb keeps in-frame clones, though not all of them. The sample contains 300,000 to 400,000 clones, 85% to 90% of which appear only once. Unmatched junction bases numbered 4, after V lost 5 bases and J lost 3 bases. CDR3 length: 15 amino acids. Germline V gene data show CDR1 as LGHDT and CDR2 as YNNKEL (reference sequence). Stated treatment: some 20 received Ad26.COV2.S at low or high dose, single or two shots; five or six received placebo; per-sample allocation not given. The investigators took samples on day 63 after the first vaccine or placebo injection. The sample comes from a study of Ad26.COV2.S vaccination and SARS-CoV-2 variants. Study at large: Recipients of Ad26.COV2.S got it intramuscularly, once or twice 56 days apart. General study findings and limits: Vaccinated individuals (as opposed to placebo recipients) had higher spike-specific TCR breadth. For non-spike TCRs, breadth in vaccine recipients resembled that in placebo recipients.

The TCR comes from a person between 18 and 60 years old who received the Ad26.COV2.S COVID-19 vaccine or a placebo. Sequenced here: peripheral blood, sampled in a trial of Ad26.COV2.S vaccine versus placebo. The V gene is TRBV3-1 (or the pseudogene TRBV3-2), the J gene TRBJ2-1; 10 nucleotides agree with TRBD2. The CDR3 loop is CASSSGTSDYNEQFF. CDR3 bases: TGTGCCAGCAGCTCCGGGACTAGCGACTACAATGAGCAGTTCTTC.